This T cell receptor (beta chain) was profiled in a study of response to subunit inactivated influenza vaccine. Regarding the study as a whole: The authors proposed limited new T cell recruitment per seasonal influenza vaccination.

A single record per CDR3 protein comes from TCRdb applying MiXCR to the RT-PCR reads. This sample has about 800,000 distinct CDR3 sequences, with less than 25% found just once. About this clonotype itself: What it recognizes is unknown.

The sequencing here drew on PBMCs from blood, taken 4 to 6 days after vaccination. This sequence originates from a middle-aged man who received an inactivated influenza vaccine.

The CDR3: CASSSPSLIPFGGYTF. DNA of the CDR3: TGTGCCAGCAGTTCCCCGTCTCTTATCCCCTTCGGTGGCTACACCTTC. The chain links TRBV6-5 to TRBJ1-2; D ambiguous. The germline V and J ends were trimmed by 4 bases and 7 bases, with 22 bases remaining between them. Looked up from germline, CDR1 is MNHEY and CDR2 is SVGAGI. The CDR3 spans 16 residues.